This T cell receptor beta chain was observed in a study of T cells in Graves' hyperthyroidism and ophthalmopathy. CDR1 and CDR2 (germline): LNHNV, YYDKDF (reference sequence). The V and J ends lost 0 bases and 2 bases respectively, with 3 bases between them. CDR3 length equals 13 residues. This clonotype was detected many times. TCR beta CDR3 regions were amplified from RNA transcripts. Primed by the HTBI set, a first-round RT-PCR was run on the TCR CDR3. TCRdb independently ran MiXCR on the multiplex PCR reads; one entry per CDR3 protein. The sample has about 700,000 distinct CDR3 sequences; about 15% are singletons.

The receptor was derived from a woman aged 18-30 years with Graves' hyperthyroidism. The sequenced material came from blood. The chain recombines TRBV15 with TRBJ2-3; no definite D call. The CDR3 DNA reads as TGTGCCACCAGCAGAGATTTCACAGATACGCAGTATTTT. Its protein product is CATSRDFTDTQYF.